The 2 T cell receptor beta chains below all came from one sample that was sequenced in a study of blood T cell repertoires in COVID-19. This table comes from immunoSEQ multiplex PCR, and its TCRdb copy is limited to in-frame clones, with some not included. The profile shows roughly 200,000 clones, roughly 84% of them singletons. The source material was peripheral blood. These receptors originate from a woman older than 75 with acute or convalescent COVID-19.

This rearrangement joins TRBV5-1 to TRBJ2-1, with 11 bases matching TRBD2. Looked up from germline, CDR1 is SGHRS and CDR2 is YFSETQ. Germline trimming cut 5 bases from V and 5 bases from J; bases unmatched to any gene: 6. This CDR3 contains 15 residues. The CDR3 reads CASRNGLAGNNEQFF. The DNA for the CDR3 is TGCGCCAGCAGAAACGGACTAGCGGGTAACAATGAGCAGTTCTTC.

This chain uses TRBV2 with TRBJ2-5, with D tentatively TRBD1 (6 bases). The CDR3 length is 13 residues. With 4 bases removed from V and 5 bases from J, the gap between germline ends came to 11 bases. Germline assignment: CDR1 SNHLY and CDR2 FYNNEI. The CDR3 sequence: CASSGRGGETQYF. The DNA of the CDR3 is TGTGCCAGCAGTGGCAGGGGCGGGGAGACCCAGTACTTC.